This T cell receptor beta chain originates from a study of cytomegalovirus exposure and HLA in healthy donors. PCR involved 60 Vbeta and 13 Jbeta primers. Some clones are missing from TCRdb's copy, which holds only in-frame ones; the method was immunoSEQ multiplex PCR. This sample has under 250,000 clones; more than 75% occur once, and the top ten carry roughly 1.3%. Trimming left V 1 base short and J 6 bases short, with 10 bases between. The CDR3 runs to 14 residues. Germline V gene lookup returns CDR1 SGHRS and CDR2 YFSETQ. The receptor comes from a human donor in good health. This chain uses TRBV5-1 with TRBJ2-2; tentatively, D is TRBD2 (6 bases). Sequencing used PBMCs. DNA of the CDR3: TGCGCCAGCAGCTTGCCACGGGAGCCCGGGGAGCTGTTTTTT. As protein: CASSLPREPGELFF.